This T cell receptor (beta chain) originates from a study of shared clonotypes between healthy human individuals. Terminally differentiated effector memory CD45RA+ cells were excluded by CCR7 positive selection of CD45RO-negative cells. All donors were Caucasian adults living in Nashville, Tennessee. Measured with immunoSEQ multiplex PCR; TCRdb has only the in-frame clones, and not every one. The table lists 800,000 to 950,000 clones, around 96% of them singletons, with around 0.21% in the top ten. CDR1 is DFQATT and CDR2 is SNEGSKA in the germline V gene (reference sequence). The CDR3 sequence is 11 residues long. The V end was cut by 2 bases, the J end by 6 bases, with 6 bases between. Concerning this clone itself: Other DNA sequences in this specimen translate into the identical CDR3.

The TCR sequence derives from a man aged 30 to 45 in good health. Specimen: naive CD8+ T cells sorted from blood. J is TRBJ2-3 and V is TRBV20-1; D may be TRBD2 (6 bases). The CDR3 coding sequence is TGCAGTGCTAGACTAGCGGATACGCAGTATTTT. Protein: CSARLADTQYF.